The 15 T cell receptor beta chains below all came from one sample that was sequenced in a study of coeliac disease. The data were produced by immunoSEQ multiplex PCR, yet TCRdb's version contains in-frame clones alone and is incomplete. The sample holds about 8,000 clones; 45% to 60% are singletons and the top ten take around a tenth. The sequenced material came from intraepithelial lymphocytes from the gut. The receptors come from a woman in her sixties with celiac disease.

The chain has TRBV5-5 and TRBJ2-2, with D perhaps TRBD2 (6 bases). The CDR3 extends over 16 amino acids. Germline V gives CDR1 SGHKS, CDR2 YYEKEE (reference sequence). Trimming left V 0 bases short and J 4 bases short, with 13 bases between. CDR3 sequence reads: CASSLGAGLGTGELFF. CDR3 nucleotides: TGTGCCAGCAGCTTGGGGGCGGGATTGGGCACCGGGGAGCTGTTTTTT.

J is TRBJ2-5 and V is TRBV9, with TRBD2 as a possible D gene (6 bases). CDR1 and CDR2 from the germline V gene are SGDLS and YYNGEE. Trimming removed 0 bases at V and 2 bases at J, with 11 bases between. CDR3 length: 15 amino acids. The CDR3 DNA reads as TGTGCCAGCAGCGTAGCCGGGGGTACTCAAGAGACCCAGTACTTC. It specifies CASSVAGGTQETQYF.

The V call is TRBV19, the J call TRBJ1-5; a possible D gene is TRBD1 (5 bases). With 3 bases removed from V and 9 bases from J, the gap between germline ends came to 15 bases. This CDR3 comprises 14 residues. CDR1 and CDR2 from the germline V gene are LNHDA and SQIVND (reference sequence). The CDR3 is CASSMFPGLGPQHF. In DNA form, the CDR3 reads TGTGCCAGTAGTATGTTTCCAGGGCTGGGGCCCCAGCATTTT.

This clone was picked up a small number of times. This chain uses TRBV7-3 with TRBJ1-2; D is perhaps TRBD1 (5 bases). The germline V gene has CDR1 SGHTA and CDR2 FQGTGA. Deletions cut 2 bases from V and 4 bases from J, with 8 bases between. CDR3 length: 13 residues. The CDR3 loop is CASSLQGGYGYTF. CDR3 DNA sequence: TGTGCCAGCAGCTTACAGGGCGGCTATGGCTACACCTTC.

The CDR3: CASSVGGLFSYEQYF. For the CDR3, the DNA is TGTGCCAGCAGCGTAGGGGGGCTTTTCTCCTACGAGCAGTACTTC. This rearrangement joins TRBV9 to TRBJ2-7, with D possibly TRBD1 on 6 matching bases. The CDR3 runs 15 residues. Deletions cut 0 bases from V and 0 bases from J, with 10 bases between. Germline V gene sequence: CDR1 SGDLS, CDR2 YYNGEE.

This chain joins TRBV15 and TRBJ2-7; perhaps TRBD2 as D (5 bases). V was pared by 0 bases and J by 2 bases, with 14 bases between. The length of the CDR3 is 16 residues. Germline CDR1 is LNHNV and CDR2 is YYDKDF (reference sequence). CDR3 residues: CATSRDLSDLTYEQYF. The CDR3 DNA reads TGTGCCACCAGCAGAGATCTGTCGGACTTAACCTACGAGCAGTACTTC.

The chain recombines TRBV19 with TRBJ1-5, with a possible D match to TRBD1 (5 bases). Trimming cost V 8 bases and J 4 bases, with 18 bases left between them. Germline lookup yields CDR1 LNHDA and CDR2 SQIVND (reference sequence). The CDR3 runs 15 residues. CDR3 sequence reads: CASHQGRQPNQPQHF. The DNA of the CDR3 is TGTGCCAGTCACCAGGGTCGGCAGCCAAATCAGCCCCAGCATTTT.

The rearrangement links TRBV28 to TRBJ2-6, with 10 bases identical to TRBD1. The CDR3 length is 18 residues. Germline-derived CDR1 and CDR2 are MDHEN and SYDVKM. With V trimmed by 3 bases and J by 1 base, 6 bases remained unmatched. The CDR3 nucleotides read TGTGCCAGCAGTTTGACAGGGGGCGCCGTGTCTGGGGCCAACGTCCTGACTTTC. This gives the protein CASSLTGGAVSGANVLTF.

The genes are TRBV19 and TRBJ2-5, with a weak D call TRBD2 (6 bases). The CDR3 covers 15 residues. Germline CDR1 and CDR2: LNHDA and SQIVND (reference sequence). Trimming pared 5 bases from V and 4 bases from J, leaving 17 bases between. The CDR3 spells CASSDAVGGPETQYF. The CDR3 DNA is TGTGCCAGTAGTGATGCTGTTGGAGGGCCAGAGACCCAGTACTTC.

This clone was counted a single time. V gene TRBV5-1 combines with J gene TRBJ1-5, with TRBD1 identical over 7 bases. J gave up 6 bases and V 0 bases, and 9 bases lay outside the gene matches. The germline V gene encodes CDR1 SGHRS and CDR2 YFSETQ. There are 16 residues in the CDR3. CDR3 bases: TGCGCCAGCAGCTTGGTGGGGGGACAGAACGGTCAGCCCCAGCATTTT. Translating it yields CASSLVGGQNGQPQHF.

J is TRBJ2-1 and V is TRBV5-4; 12 bases match TRBD2. Germline CDR1 reads SGHNT; CDR2 reads YYREEE (reference sequence). CDR3 size: 16 residues. After removal of 4 bases from V and 5 bases from J, the junction contained 7 bases not matched to a gene. Here the CDR3 DNA reads TGTGCCAGCAGCCCCGGACTAGCGGGGACAAACAATGAGCAGTTCTTC. Amino acids: CASSPGLAGTNNEQFF.

The genes are TRBV11-2 and TRBJ2-7; 11 bases map to TRBD1. CDR3 length: 17 amino acids. Unmatched junction bases numbered 10, after V lost 5 bases and J lost 1 base. Germline V gene data show CDR1 as SGHAT and CDR2 as FQNNGV. This CDR3 reads CASSTIPGTGGSYEQYF. CDR3 DNA sequence: TGTGCCAGCAGCACTATCCCAGGGACAGGGGGATCCTACGAGCAGTACTTC.

This clone has a handful of counts. The rearrangement uses TRBV13 and TRBJ2-5, with a possible D match to TRBD1 (6 bases). Germline values: CDR1 PRHDT, CDR2 FYEKMQ (reference sequence). CDR3 length equals 13 residues. V lost 7 bases and J lost 1, with 10 bases in between. Written as DNA, the CDR3 is TGTGCCAGCAAGTGGGACACCCAAGAGACCCAGTACTTC. This encodes CASKWDTQETQYF.

The genes are TRBV19 and TRBJ1-5; tentatively, D is TRBD1 (6 bases). This CDR3 comprises 12 residues. The germline CDR1 and CDR2 sequences are LNHDA and SQIVND (reference sequence). Trimming left V 6 bases short and J 7 bases short, with 10 bases between. CDR3 residues: CASRAGAQPQHF. In DNA, the CDR3 is TGTGCCAGTAGAGCAGGGGCACAGCCCCAGCATTTT. Looking up the rest from reference TRBV19 and TRBJ1-5 gives the full variable domain: DGGITQSPKYLFRKEGQNVTLSCEQNLNHDAMYWYRQDPGQGLRLIYYSQIVNDFQKGDIAEGYSVSREKKESFPLTVTSAQKNPTAFYLCASRAGAQPQHFGDGTRLSIL.

As DNA, the CDR3 is TGTGCCAGCTCACCACCGGGCACAGGGGGAACCGGGGAGCTGTTTTTT. Residues: CASSPPGTGGTGELFF. The V call is TRBV18, the J call TRBJ2-2; TRBD1 matches 8 bases. The J segment lost 5 bases and the V segment lost 0 bases, leaving 5 bases of the junction unmatched. The CDR3 consists of 16 residues. Germline CDR1 and CDR2: KGHSH and LQKENI.